The clone carrying this T cell receptor (beta chain) appeared many times. What it binds is not known. The CDR3 is made up of 17 amino acids. Germline CDR1 is SGHDN and CDR2 is FVKESK. J gave up 9 bases and V 0 bases, and 12 bases lay outside the gene matches. The data are from a study of CD8 T cells in ankylosing spondylitis. Regarding the study as a whole: A subset of motif variants has previously been described in the synovial fluid and blood of reactive arthritis. Relatively scarce in peripheral blood, disease-linked clones were CD8+. Blood of patients with ankylosing spondylitis appeared to be characterized by a TCR beta motif of several highly homologous variants.

Quantitative 5'-RACE with molecular barcodes was used to make the TCR beta libraries. TCRdb redid the calling of the 5' RACE reads with MiXCR, one entry per CDR3 protein. Found here are some 150,000 distinct CDR3 sequences, 10% to 12% of them singletons; the top ten hold about 4%. Sequences were obtained from blood, either unsorted or a sorted T cell fraction (not recorded which). This chain joins TRBV14 and TRBJ2-1; 9 nucleotides line up with TRBD2. The source of this sequence is a female donor with ankylosing spondylitis or in good health (not recorded which). DNA of the CDR3: TGTGCCAGCAGCCAAGATCTCCTGCGGGAGGGGTCTGTTGAGCAGTTCTTC. Its protein is CASSQDLLREGSVEQFF.